This TCR beta chain was documented in a study of Graves' ophthalmopathy and Graves' hyperthyroidism. This clonotype appeared once. A read error may account for a junction end that differs from germline. The CDR3 runs to 11 residues. CDR1 and CDR2 (germline): SGHRS, YFSETQ. The TCR beta CDR3 regions underwent amplification from RNA transcripts. The authors performed first-round RT-PCR with HTBI primers and then a second-round multiplex PCR. MiXCR was run by TCRdb on the multiplex PCR reads, yielding one entry per CDR3 protein. Of approximately 1.2 million distinct CDR3 sequences in the sample, roughly 35% were seen once.

The sample taken for sequencing was peripheral blood or thyroid tissue (not recorded which). The source is an adult man with Graves' hyperthyroidism. The V call is TRBV5-1, the J call TRBJ2-1; D is ambiguous. CDR3 coding DNA: TGCGCCAGCAGTTTGGTCTCTGAGCAGCTCTTC. Translated: CASSLVSEQLF.